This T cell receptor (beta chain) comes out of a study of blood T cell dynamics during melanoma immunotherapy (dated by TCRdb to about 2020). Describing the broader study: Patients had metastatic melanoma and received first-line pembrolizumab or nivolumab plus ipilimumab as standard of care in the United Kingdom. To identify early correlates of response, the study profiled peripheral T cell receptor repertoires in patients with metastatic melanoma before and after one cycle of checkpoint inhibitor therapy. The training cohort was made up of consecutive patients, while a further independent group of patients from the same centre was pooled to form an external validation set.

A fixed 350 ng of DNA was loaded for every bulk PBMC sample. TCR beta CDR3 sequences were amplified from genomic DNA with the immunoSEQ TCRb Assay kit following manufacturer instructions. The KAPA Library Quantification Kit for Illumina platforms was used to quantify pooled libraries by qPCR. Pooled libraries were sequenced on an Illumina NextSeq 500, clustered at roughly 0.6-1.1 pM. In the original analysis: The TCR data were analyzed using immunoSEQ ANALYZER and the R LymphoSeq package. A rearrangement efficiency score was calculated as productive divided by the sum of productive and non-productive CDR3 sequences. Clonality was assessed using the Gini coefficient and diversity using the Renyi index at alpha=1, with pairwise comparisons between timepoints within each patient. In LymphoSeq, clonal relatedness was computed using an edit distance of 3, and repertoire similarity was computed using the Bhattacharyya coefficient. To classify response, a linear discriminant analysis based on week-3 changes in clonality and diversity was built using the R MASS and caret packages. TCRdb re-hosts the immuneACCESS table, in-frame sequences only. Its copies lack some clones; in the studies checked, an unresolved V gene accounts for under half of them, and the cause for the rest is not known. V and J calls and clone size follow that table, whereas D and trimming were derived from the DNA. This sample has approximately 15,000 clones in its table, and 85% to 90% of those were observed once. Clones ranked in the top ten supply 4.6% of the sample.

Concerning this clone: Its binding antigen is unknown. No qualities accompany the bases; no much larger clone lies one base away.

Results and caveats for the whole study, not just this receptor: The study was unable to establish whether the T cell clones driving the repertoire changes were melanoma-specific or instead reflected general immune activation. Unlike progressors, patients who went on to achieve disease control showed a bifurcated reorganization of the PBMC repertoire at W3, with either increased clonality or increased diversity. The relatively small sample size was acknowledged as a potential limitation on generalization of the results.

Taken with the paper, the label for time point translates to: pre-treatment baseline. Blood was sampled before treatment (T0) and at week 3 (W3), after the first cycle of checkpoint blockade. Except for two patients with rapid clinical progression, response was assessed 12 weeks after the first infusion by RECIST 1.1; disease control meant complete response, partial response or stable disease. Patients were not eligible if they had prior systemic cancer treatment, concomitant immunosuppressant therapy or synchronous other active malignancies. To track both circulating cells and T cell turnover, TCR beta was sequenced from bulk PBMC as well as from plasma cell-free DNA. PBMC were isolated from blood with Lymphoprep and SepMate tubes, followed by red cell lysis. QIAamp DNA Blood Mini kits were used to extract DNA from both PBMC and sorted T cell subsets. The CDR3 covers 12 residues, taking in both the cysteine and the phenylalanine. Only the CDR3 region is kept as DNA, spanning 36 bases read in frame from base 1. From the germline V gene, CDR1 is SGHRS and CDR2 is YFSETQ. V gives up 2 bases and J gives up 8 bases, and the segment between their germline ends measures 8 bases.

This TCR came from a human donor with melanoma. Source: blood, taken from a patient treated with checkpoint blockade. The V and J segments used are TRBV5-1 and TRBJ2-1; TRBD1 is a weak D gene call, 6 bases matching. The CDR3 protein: CASSLQGHEQFF. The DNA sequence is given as TGCGCCAGCAGCTTACAGGGCCATGAGCAGTTCTTC. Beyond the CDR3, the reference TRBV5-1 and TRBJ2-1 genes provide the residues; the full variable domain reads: KAGVTQTPRYLIKTRGQQVTLSCSPISGHRSVSWYQQTPGQGLQFLFEYFSETQRNKGNFPGRFSGRQFSNSRSEMNVSTLELGDSALYLCASSLQGHEQFFGPGTRLTVL.